This passage covers 18 T cell receptor beta chains from one sample sequenced in a study of cytomegalovirus exposure and HLA in healthy donors. Sequencing used immunoSEQ multiplex PCR; TCRdb keeps in-frame clones, though not all of them. The table shows 150,000 to 200,000 clones, with roughly 86% occurring only once. Sequenced input: PBMCs. The receptors were sampled from a young man in good health and CMV-seropositive.

This sequence joins TRBV27 and TRBJ2-7; TRBD2 aligns across 13 bases. The CDR3 extends over 15 amino acids. V shed 7 bases, J shed 4 bases, and the junction held 7 bases outside the gene matches. Germline assignment: CDR1 MNHEY and CDR2 SMNVEV (reference sequence). CDR3 DNA sequence: TGTGCCAGCACGACAAGGACTAGCGGGAGTTACGAGCAGTACTTC. It yields the protein CASTTRTSGSYEQYF.

The rearrangement joins TRBV5-8 to TRBJ2-7, with 9 positions matching TRBD1. The CDR3 sequence is 17 residues long. The V gene end was trimmed by 0 bases and the J gene end by 0 bases; junction bases not matched to a gene: 7. Germline CDR1 is SGHTS and CDR2 is YDEGEE. CDR3: CASSLGVGGQGSYEQYF. The DNA of the CDR3 is TGTGCCAGCAGCTTGGGGGTAGGGGGACAGGGCTCCTACGAGCAGTACTTC.

The sample holds one count of this clone. The rearrangement joins TRBV9 to TRBJ2-1; TRBD2 matches 10 bases. Unmatched junction bases numbered 3, after V lost 3 bases and J lost 6 bases. CDR1 and CDR2 (germline): SGDLS, YYNGEE. CDR3 length: 14 residues. CDR3 sequence (DNA): TGTGCCAGCAGCGGGACTAGCGGTACCAATGAGCAGTTCTTC. Amino acids: CASSGTSGTNEQFF.

The CDR3 is CASSPAGDYGYTF. CDR3 nucleotide sequence: TGTGCCAGCAGCCCGGCGGGTGACTATGGCTACACCTTC. The genes are TRBV7-9 and TRBJ1-2; no reliable D call. The CDR3 is made up of 13 amino acids. V lost 5 bases, J lost 3 bases, and 10 bases lay in between. Germline V gene data show CDR1 as SEHNR and CDR2 as FQNEAQ (reference sequence). The full variable domain, completed using reference TRBV7-9 and TRBJ1-2, is DTGVSQNPRHKITKRGQNVTFRCDPISEHNRLYWYRQTLGQGPEFLTYFQNEAQLEKSRLLSDRFSAERPKGSFSTLEIQRTEQGDSAMYLCASSPAGDYGYTFGSGTRLTVV.

The rearrangement joins TRBV13 to TRBJ2-7, with 7 bases fitting TRBD2. V lost 5 bases and J lost 1; bases outside the gene matches: 5. The CDR3 sequence is 14 residues long. Germline V CDR1 and CDR2: PRHDT, FYEKMQ (reference sequence). DNA of the CDR3: TGTGCCAGCAGCCCGGGACTAAAATCCTACGAGCAGTACTTC. Residues: CASSPGLKSYEQYF.

This chain connects TRBV9 to TRBJ2-3; possible D gene TRBD2, 6 bases. The germline V gene encodes CDR1 SGDLS and CDR2 YYNGEE. The CDR3 has 15 amino acids. V was shortened by 2 bases and J by 2 bases, with 12 bases between the two germline ends. CDR3 sequence reads: CASSVGGGYTDTQYF. Written as DNA, the CDR3 is TGTGCCAGCAGCGTCGGGGGAGGATACACAGATACGCAGTATTTT.

The chain has TRBV27 and TRBJ2-7; the D gene is possibly TRBD2 (5 bases). The ends were cut back, 8 bases at V and 0 bases at J, with 17 bases in the middle. The germline V gene encodes CDR1 MNHEY and CDR2 SMNVEV (reference sequence). The CDR3 is 15 residues long. The DNA for the CDR3 is TGTGCCAGCGGCAGGAAGGACTGGTACTCCTACGAGCAGTACTTC. Translated: CASGRKDWYSYEQYF.

This chain uses TRBV4-3 with TRBJ1-1, with D maybe TRBD1 (5 bases). The CDR3 has 14 residues. The germline V gene encodes CDR1 LGHNA and CDR2 YSLEER. V was shortened by 0 bases and J by 6 bases, with 11 bases between the two germline ends. The CDR3 nucleotides are TGCGCCAGCAGCCAAGAGGGGGGTCGGGCTGAAGCTTTCTTT. Its translation: CASSQEGGRAEAFF.

The chain joins TRBV2 to TRBJ2-7; 7 nucleotides align to TRBD2. Germline values: CDR1 SNHLY, CDR2 FYNNEI. With V trimmed by 10 bases and J by 5 bases, 5 bases remained unmatched. The CDR3 length is 11 residues. The CDR3 loop is CATRGDDEQYF. In DNA form, the CDR3 reads TGTGCCACTCGGGGGGACGACGAGCAGTACTTC. Complete variable domain (other parts from reference TRBV2 and TRBJ2-7): EPEVTQTPSHQVTQMGQEVILRCVPISNHLYFYWYRQILGQKVEFLVSFYNNEISEKSEIFDDQFSVERPDGSNFTLKIRSTKLEDSAMYFCATRGDDEQYFGPGTRLTVT.

This clone has just one count. The genes are TRBV5-1 and TRBJ2-3; the match to TRBD1 covers 9 bases. The germline V gene encodes CDR1 SGHRS and CDR2 YFSETQ. Germline trimming cut 3 bases from V and 6 bases from J; bases unmatched to any gene: 8. The CDR3 has 15 residues. The CDR3 sequence is CASSSKTGGADTQYF. CDR3 nucleotides: TGCGCCAGCAGCTCCAAGACAGGGGGAGCCGATACGCAGTATTTT.

The rearrangement uses TRBV5-1 and TRBJ1-2, with a weak D call TRBD1 (5 bases). The ends were cut back, 2 bases at V and 2 bases at J, with 16 bases in the middle. Germline lookup yields CDR1 SGHRS and CDR2 YFSETQ. The CDR3 sequence is 16 residues long. The CDR3 reads CASSFGAGSGNYGYTF. The CDR3 region has the DNA TGCGCCAGCAGCTTTGGGGCGGGGAGCGGGAACTATGGCTACACCTTC.

The chain employs TRBV6-4 and TRBJ2-7; possible D gene TRBD1, 5 bases. The CDR3 is 14 amino acids. Trimming took off 4 bases at V and 4 bases at J, with 14 bases between the two ends. Germline V lookup: CDR1 MRHNA, CDR2 SNTAGT. The CDR3 reads CASSGYRSRYEQYF. The CDR3 DNA is TGTGCCAGCAGTGGCTACAGGAGTCGGTACGAGCAGTACTTC.

This chain uses TRBV28 with TRBJ1-5; D perhaps matches TRBD1 (5 bases). There are 17 residues in the CDR3. The germline V gene has CDR1 MDHEN and CDR2 SYDVKM. The V end was cut by 5 bases, the J end by 3 bases, with 20 bases between. CDR3 sequence: CASSLRGIGRLNQPQHF. The CDR3 DNA reads as TGTGCCAGCAGTCTCCGGGGGATAGGGAGGCTCAATCAGCCCCAGCATTTT.

The V and J genes are TRBV28 and TRBJ2-1, with TRBD2 matching over 10 bases. The germline V gene encodes CDR1 MDHEN and CDR2 SYDVKM. V dropped 4 bases and J dropped 3; count of bases not matched to a gene: 6. The CDR3 totals 16 residues. The CDR3 sequence is CASSWDEREGYNEQFF. CDR3 bases: TGTGCCAGCAGTTGGGACGAGCGGGAGGGCTACAATGAGCAGTTCTTC.

The gene calls are TRBV2 and TRBJ2-1; the match to TRBD1 covers 7 bases. CDR3 length: 12 residues. The ends lost 6 bases at V and 15 bases at J; junction bases unmatched: 11. Germline CDR1 and CDR2: SNHLY and FYNNEI. CDR3 region: CASRRDREFRFF. CDR3 nucleotides: TGTGCCAGCAGGCGTGACAGGGAGTTTCGGTTCTTC.

This chain links TRBV28 with TRBJ1-5; tentative D call: TRBD1 (5 bases). V was shortened by 3 bases and J by 0 bases, with 9 bases between the two germline ends. Germline loops: CDR1 MDHEN, CDR2 SYDVKM. This CDR3 is built from 15 residues. The CDR3 nucleotides are TGTGCCAGCAGTTTTGCAGGGCCTAGCAATCAGCCCCAGCATTTT. Translated: CASSFAGPSNQPQHF.

This chain uses TRBV7-2 with TRBJ2-7; no firm D call. The CDR3 has 14 residues. Germline lookup yields CDR1 SGHTA and CDR2 FQGNSA. Trimming stripped 0 bases from V and 2 bases from J, with 8 bases between. The DNA for the CDR3 is TGTGCCAGCAGCTTAGCCAGATATACCTACGAGCAGTACTTC. It specifies CASSLARYTYEQYF.

The chain combines TRBV28 with TRBJ2-6, with D perhaps matching TRBD2 (6 bases). The germline V gene encodes CDR1 MDHEN and CDR2 SYDVKM. V lost 7 bases and J lost 3, with 13 bases in between. The CDR3 extends over 15 amino acids. The CDR3 spells CASTYGGYGANVLTF. CDR3 DNA: TGTGCCAGCACTTATGGAGGGTATGGGGCCAACGTCCTGACTTTC.